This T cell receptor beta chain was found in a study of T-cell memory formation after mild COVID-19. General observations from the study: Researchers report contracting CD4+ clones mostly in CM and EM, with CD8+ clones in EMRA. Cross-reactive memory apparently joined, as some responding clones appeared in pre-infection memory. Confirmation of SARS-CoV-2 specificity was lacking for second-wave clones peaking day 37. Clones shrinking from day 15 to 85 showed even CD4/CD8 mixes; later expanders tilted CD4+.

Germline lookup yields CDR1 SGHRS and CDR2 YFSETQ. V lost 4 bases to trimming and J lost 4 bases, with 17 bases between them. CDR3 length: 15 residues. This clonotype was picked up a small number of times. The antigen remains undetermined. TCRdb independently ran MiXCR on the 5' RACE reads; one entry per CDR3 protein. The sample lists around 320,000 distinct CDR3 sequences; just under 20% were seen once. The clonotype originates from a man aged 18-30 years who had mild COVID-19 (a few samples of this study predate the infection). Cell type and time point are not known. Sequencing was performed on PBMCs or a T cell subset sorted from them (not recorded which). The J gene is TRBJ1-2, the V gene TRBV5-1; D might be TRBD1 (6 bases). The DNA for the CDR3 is TGCGCCAGCAGCGCGCAGGGGAACGATCCCTATGGCTACACCTTC. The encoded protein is CASSAQGNDPYGYTF.